The 5 T cell receptor beta chains below were found in one sample sequenced in a study of human T cells and chemical hapten exposure. The time point here: pre-sensitization, week 0. Treatment indicated: therapeutic diphenylcyclopropenone sensitization with weekly scalp DPC. One entry per CDR3 protein, called by TCRdb with MiXCR from the RACE reads. The sample has some 300,000 distinct CDR3 sequences; around 5.5% are singletons. Sequencing used whole blood, obtained in connection with sensitization to the hapten diphenylcyclopropenone (DPC). The receptors derive from a woman in her late teens or twenties with alopecia areata. Some clones in this sample may be carry-over from other donors' samples.

The genes are TRBV5-1 and TRBJ1-1; D perhaps matches TRBD1 (5 bases). CDR1 is SGHRS and CDR2 is YFSETQ in the germline V gene. This CDR3 contains 11 residues. Trimming left V 6 bases short and J 10 bases short, with 13 bases between. The DNA for the CDR3 is TGCGCCAGCATCCAGGGAGGAAGAGCTTTCTTT. Protein sequence: CASIQGGRAFF.

This clonotype was seen ten or more times. V usage is TRBV12-3 or TRBV12-4 and J usage is TRBJ1-2, with D unclear. The CDR3 has 11 amino acids. The V end lost 3 bases, the J end lost 2 bases, and 1 base lay between the germline ends. CDR3 protein: CASSLNYGYTF. The CDR3 DNA follows: TGTGCCAGCAGTTTGAACTATGGCTACACCTTC.

The V call is TRBV7-9, the J call TRBJ1-5, with D possibly being TRBD1 (5 bases). The CDR3 totals 14 residues. Per germline, CDR1 SEHNR and CDR2 FQNEAQ (reference sequence). Trimming cost V 3 bases and J 10 bases, with 16 bases left between them. Here the CDR3 reads CASSFAQGPSPQHF. The CDR3 coding sequence is TGTGCCAGCAGCTTTGCGCAGGGCCCCTCTCCCCAGCATTTT.

For this clonotype: At one boundary the junction diverges from the germline segment, which might be a read error. This sequence joins TRBV2 and TRBJ2-1; a possible D gene is TRBD1 (6 bases). The CDR3 covers 17 residues. The germline V gene encodes CDR1 SNHLY and CDR2 FYNNEI. CDR3 sequence (DNA): TGTGCCAGCAGTTCCACAGGGCAATCCTACTCCTACAATGAGCCGTTCTTC. This gives the protein CASSSTGQSYSYNEPFF.

The chain carries TRBV25-1 and TRBJ2-3; the match to TRBD1 covers 9 bases. V shed 1 base and J 5 bases; nucleotides not matched to a gene: 4. Germline-derived CDR1 and CDR2 are MGHDK and SYGVNS. This CDR3 is 15 amino acids long. The CDR3 sequence is CASSESGTGRDTQYF. CDR3 DNA sequence: TGTGCCAGCAGTGAATCAGGGACAGGGAGAGATACGCAGTATTTT.